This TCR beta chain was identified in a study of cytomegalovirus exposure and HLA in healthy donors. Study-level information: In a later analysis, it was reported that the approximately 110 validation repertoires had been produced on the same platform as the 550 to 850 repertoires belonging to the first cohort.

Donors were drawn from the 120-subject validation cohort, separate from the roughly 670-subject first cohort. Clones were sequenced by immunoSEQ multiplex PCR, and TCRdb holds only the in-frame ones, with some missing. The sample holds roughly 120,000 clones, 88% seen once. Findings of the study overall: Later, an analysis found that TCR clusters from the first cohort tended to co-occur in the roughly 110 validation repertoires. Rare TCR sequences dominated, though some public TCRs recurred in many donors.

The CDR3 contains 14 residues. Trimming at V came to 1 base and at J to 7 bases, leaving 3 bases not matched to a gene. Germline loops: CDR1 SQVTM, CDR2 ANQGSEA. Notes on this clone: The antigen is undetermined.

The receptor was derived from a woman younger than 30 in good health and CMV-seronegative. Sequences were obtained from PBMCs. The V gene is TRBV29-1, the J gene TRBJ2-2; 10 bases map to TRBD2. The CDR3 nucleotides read TGCAGCGTTGAAGCTAGCGGGAGTGACGGGGAGCTGTTTTTT. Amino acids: CSVEASGSDGELFF.